The 15 T cell receptor beta chains in this list originate from one sample, sequenced in a study of early T cells in non-severe SARS-CoV-2 infection. Each CDR3 protein gets one entry after TCRdb re-called the 5' RACE reads with MiXCR. The profile shows more than 70,000 distinct CDR3 sequences, roughly 13% of them singletons. The sequenced material came from whole blood. The receptors here all came from an adult who was a healthcare worker with PCR-confirmed SARS-CoV-2 infection or an uninfected control (not recorded which).

The CDR3: CASSYLGPGYGYTF. The DNA for the CDR3 is TGTGCCAGCAGTTACCTGGGCCCCGGGTATGGCTACACCTTC. V is TRBV6-5 and J is TRBJ1-2, with unresolved D. V was cut by 2 bases and J by 5 bases, with 12 bases left in between. The CDR3 extends over 14 amino acids. Germline loops: CDR1 MNHEY, CDR2 SVGAGI.

This clonotype has just a few counts. The J gene is TRBJ1-1, the V gene TRBV28, with D tentatively TRBD1 (5 bases). CDR1 is MDHEN, CDR2 SYDVKM, per germline. The V and J ends lost 10 bases and 8 bases respectively, with 14 bases between them. The CDR3 runs 11 residues. The CDR3 sequence: CATVGVNEAFF. CDR3 sequence (DNA): TGTGCCACCGTAGGGGTTAACGAAGCTTTCTTT. The full variable domain, in which reference TRBV28 and TRBJ1-1 provide the parts outside the CDR3, is DVKVTQSSRYLVKRTGEKVFLECVQDMDHENMFWYRQDPGLGLRLIYFSYDVKMKEKGDIPEGYSVSREKKERFSLILESASTNQTSMYLCATVGVNEAFFGQGTRLTVV.

This clonotype was seen more than once but under ten times. This sequence joins TRBV2 and TRBJ2-2; D may match TRBD1 or TRBD2 (5 bases each). The V end was cut by 11 bases, the J end by 5 bases, with 18 bases between. Per germline, CDR1 SNHLY and CDR2 FYNNEI. The CDR3 has 14 residues. CDR3 sequence: CAAAGAQGTGELFF. CDR3 nucleotide sequence: TGTGCCGCTGCCGGGGCGCAGGGAACCGGGGAGCTGTTTTTT.

This clonotype was counted a few times. CDR3: CSARDSTPGDTQYF. As DNA, the CDR3 is TGCAGTGCTAGAGATTCGACCCCCGGGGATACGCAGTATTTT. This sequence joins TRBV20-1 and TRBJ2-3; D gene uncertain. V lost 0 bases to trimming and J lost 6 bases, with 13 bases between them. The CDR3 spans 14 residues. Germline loops: CDR1 DFQATT, CDR2 SNEGSKA (reference sequence).

This clonotype was seen ten or more times. The rearrangement joins TRBV11-2 to TRBJ2-7, with D unresolved. The CDR3 consists of 14 residues. With 4 bases removed from V and 1 base from J, the gap between germline ends came to 11 bases. In germline, CDR1 is SGHAT, CDR2 FQNNGV. The CDR3 nucleotides are TGTGCCAGCAGCTCCCCCTTAGGTTCCTACGAGCAGTACTTC. Its translation is CASSSPLGSYEQYF.

The J gene is TRBJ2-3, the V gene TRBV29-1; tentative D call: TRBD1 (7 bases). Germline V gene lookup returns CDR1 SQVTM and CDR2 ANQGSEA. This CDR3 comprises 16 residues. The V end lost 4 bases, the J end lost 3 bases, and 20 bases lay between the germline ends. The CDR3 region has the DNA TGCAGCGTTGGGAACCTTCTGGAGGGGGCAACAGATACGCAGTATTTT. Translation: CSVGNLLEGATDTQYF.

This clonotype came up a few times. V and J are TRBV20-1 and TRBJ1-6; a weak D match, TRBD1 (6 bases). CDR3 length: 16 amino acids. Germline-derived CDR1 and CDR2 are DFQATT and SNEGSKA (reference sequence). Trimming removed 6 bases from V and 7 bases from J, with 22 bases in between. Here the CDR3 reads CSARTVGLNLNSPLHF. The CDR3 region has the DNA TGCAGTGCCAGGACAGTCGGGCTCAACCTCAATTCACCCCTCCACTTT.

This clonotype has just a few counts. The chain is built from TRBV5-1 and TRBJ1-1; no reliable D call. Trimming pared 0 bases from V and 1 base from J, leaving 10 bases between. This CDR3 contains 15 residues. CDR1 is SGHRS and CDR2 is YFSETQ in the germline V gene. This chain's CDR3 is CASSLAGRKNTEAFF. DNA of the CDR3: TGCGCCAGCAGCTTGGCAGGCAGAAAGAACACTGAAGCTTTCTTT.

The gene calls are TRBV10-2 and TRBJ1-1; D is unclear. The CDR3 spans 13 residues. Looked up from germline, CDR1 is WSHSY and CDR2 is SAAADI. Trimming took 4 bases from V and 5 from J, leaving 11 bases between them. The CDR3 nucleotides are TGCGCCAGCAGTGCGGGTACGGTTACTGAAGCTTTCTTT. It yields the protein CASSAGTVTEAFF.

This clonotype was recorded many times. This rearrangement joins TRBV29-1 to TRBJ2-3; D not certain. CDR1 SQVTM and CDR2 ANQGSEA come from the germline V gene. The CDR3 totals 11 residues. V lost 8 bases to trimming and J lost 5 bases, with 11 bases between them. The CDR3 sequence is CSSETQDTQYF. In nucleotides, the CDR3 is TGCAGCTCCGAAACGCAAGATACGCAGTATTTT.

There are many counts of this clonotype. The V call is TRBV20-1, the J call TRBJ1-3; the match to TRBD1 covers 9 bases. The V gene's germline CDR1 is DFQATT and CDR2 SNEGSKA (reference sequence). CDR3 length equals 15 residues. V trimming: 5 bases; J trimming: 3 bases; junction bases outside the gene matches: 8. The CDR3 sequence: CSARRTGDNGNTIYF. CDR3 nucleotide sequence: TGCAGTGCTCGAAGGACAGGGGATAATGGAAACACCATATATTTT.

This clonotype was seen only a few times. This chain connects TRBV10-3 to TRBJ1-1; D is undetermined. The germline V and J ends were trimmed by 0 bases and 1 base, with 12 bases remaining between them. The CDR3 contains 16 residues. The germline V gene has CDR1 ENHRY and CDR2 SYGVKD. The CDR3 sequence: CAISESPGSANTEAFF. CDR3 nucleotide sequence: TGTGCCATCAGTGAGTCGCCCGGGAGCGCGAACACTGAAGCTTTCTTT.

This clonotype turned up a few times. This chain links TRBV20-1 with TRBJ1-1; D gene ambiguous. This CDR3 contains 14 residues. Per the germline V gene, CDR1 is DFQATT and CDR2 is SNEGSKA (reference sequence). V was shortened by 0 bases and J by 3 bases, with 11 bases between the two germline ends. CDR3 sequence reads: CSARERHPDTEAFF. CDR3 in DNA: TGCAGTGCTAGAGAAAGACACCCGGACACTGAAGCTTTCTTT.

In its sample, this clonotype was seen a few times. The rearrangement joins TRBV9 to TRBJ1-4; 7 bases agree with TRBD1. J gave up 6 bases and V 3 bases, and 5 bases lay outside the gene matches. The CDR3 sequence is 14 residues long. CDR1 is SGDLS, CDR2 YYNGEE, per germline. The CDR3, as DNA: TGTGCCAGCAGCGAAACAGGGGAAGATGAAAAACTGTTTTTT. The encoded protein is CASSETGEDEKLFF. Full variable domain (remainder filled in from reference TRBV9 and TRBJ1-4): DSGVTQTPKHLITATGQRVTLRCSPRSGDLSVYWYQQSLDQGLQFLIQYYNGEERAKGNILERFSAQQFPDLHSELNLSSLELGDSALYFCASSETGEDEKLFFGSGTQLSVL.

This clonotype was seen more than once but under ten times. V gene TRBV11-2 combines with J gene TRBJ1-6; weak D call: TRBD1 (6 bases). Trimming left V 5 bases short and J 3 bases short, with 11 bases between. CDR3 size: 15 residues. Germline V gene sequence: CDR1 SGHAT, CDR2 FQNNGV. This CDR3 is CASSETGNYNSPLHF. In DNA, the CDR3 is TGTGCCAGCAGCGAAACAGGGAACTATAATTCACCCCTCCACTTT.